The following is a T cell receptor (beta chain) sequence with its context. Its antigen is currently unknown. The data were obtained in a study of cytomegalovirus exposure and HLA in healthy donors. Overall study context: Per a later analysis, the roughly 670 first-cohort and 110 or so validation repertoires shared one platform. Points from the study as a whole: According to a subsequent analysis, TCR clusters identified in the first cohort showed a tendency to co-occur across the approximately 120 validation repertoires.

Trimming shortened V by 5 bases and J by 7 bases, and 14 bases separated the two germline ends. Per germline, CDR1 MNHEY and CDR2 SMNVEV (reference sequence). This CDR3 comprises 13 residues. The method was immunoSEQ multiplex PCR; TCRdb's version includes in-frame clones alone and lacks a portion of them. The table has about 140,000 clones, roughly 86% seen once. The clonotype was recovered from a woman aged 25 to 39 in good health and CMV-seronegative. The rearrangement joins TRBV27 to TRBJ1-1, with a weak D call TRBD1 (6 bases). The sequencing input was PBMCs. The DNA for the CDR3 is TGTGCCAGCAGTCCTTTGGGACAAAATGAAGCTTTCTTT. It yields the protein CASSPLGQNEAFF.